The clone carrying this T cell receptor beta chain has at least ten counts. Its antigen is still unknown. This specimen comes from a study of T cells after yellow fever vaccination. General study findings and limits: A faster peak, day 5 versus 15, was reached by the weaker secondary response.

TCRdb independently ran MiXCR on the 5' RACE reads; one entry per CDR3 protein. The table includes about 320,000 distinct CDR3 sequences, 3.5% to 5% detected once. Germline values: CDR1 SGHDT, CDR2 YYEEEE. The CDR3 sequence is 11 residues long. V was shortened by 0 bases and J by 8 bases, with 6 bases between the two germline ends. The source was PBMCs, collected 15 days after the yellow fever booster vaccination. The sequence derives from a man aged 18 to 29 who received the YFV17D yellow fever vaccine. V usage is TRBV5-6 and J usage is TRBJ2-7; possibly TRBD1 for D (5 bases). CDR3 residues: CASSLDRKQYF. The CDR3 nucleotides are TGTGCCAGCAGCTTGGACAGGAAGCAGTACTTC.